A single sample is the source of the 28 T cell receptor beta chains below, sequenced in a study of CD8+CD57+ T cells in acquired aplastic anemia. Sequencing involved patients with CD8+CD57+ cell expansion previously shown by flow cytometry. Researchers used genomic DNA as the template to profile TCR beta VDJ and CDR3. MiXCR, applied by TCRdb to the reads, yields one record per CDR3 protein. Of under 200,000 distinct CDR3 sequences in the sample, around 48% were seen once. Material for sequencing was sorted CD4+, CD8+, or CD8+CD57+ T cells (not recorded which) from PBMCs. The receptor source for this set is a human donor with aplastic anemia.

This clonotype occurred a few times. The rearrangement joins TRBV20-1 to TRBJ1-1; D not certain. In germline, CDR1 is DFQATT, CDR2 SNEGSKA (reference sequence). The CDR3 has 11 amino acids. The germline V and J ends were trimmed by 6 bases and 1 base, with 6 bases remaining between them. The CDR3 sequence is CSATWNTEAFF. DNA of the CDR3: TGCAGTGCCACCTGGAACACTGAAGCTTTCTTT.

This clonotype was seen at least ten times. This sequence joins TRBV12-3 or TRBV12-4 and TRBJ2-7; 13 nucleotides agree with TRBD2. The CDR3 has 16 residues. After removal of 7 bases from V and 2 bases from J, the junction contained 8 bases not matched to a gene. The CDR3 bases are TGTGCCAGCAACCCGCAGGGACTAGCGGGGACCTACGAGCAGTACTTC. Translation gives CASNPQGLAGTYEQYF.

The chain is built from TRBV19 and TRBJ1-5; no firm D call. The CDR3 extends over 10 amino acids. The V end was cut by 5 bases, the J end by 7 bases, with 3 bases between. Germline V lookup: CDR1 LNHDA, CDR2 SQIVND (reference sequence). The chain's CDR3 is CASSGQPQHF. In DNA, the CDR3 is TGTGCCAGTAGTGGACAGCCCCAGCATTTT.

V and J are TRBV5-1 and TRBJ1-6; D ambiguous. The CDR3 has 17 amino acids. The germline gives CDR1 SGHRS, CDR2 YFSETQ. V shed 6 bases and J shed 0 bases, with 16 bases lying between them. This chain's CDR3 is CASNSTPVSSYNSPLHF. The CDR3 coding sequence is TGCGCCAGCAACTCGACACCGGTGAGCTCCTATAATTCACCCCTCCACTTT.

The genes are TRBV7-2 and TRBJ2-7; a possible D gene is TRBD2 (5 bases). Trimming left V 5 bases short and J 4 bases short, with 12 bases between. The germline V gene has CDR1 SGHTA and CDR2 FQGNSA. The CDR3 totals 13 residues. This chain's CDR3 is CASSGWGAYEQYF. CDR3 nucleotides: TGTGCCAGCAGCGGCTGGGGAGCGTACGAGCAGTACTTC.

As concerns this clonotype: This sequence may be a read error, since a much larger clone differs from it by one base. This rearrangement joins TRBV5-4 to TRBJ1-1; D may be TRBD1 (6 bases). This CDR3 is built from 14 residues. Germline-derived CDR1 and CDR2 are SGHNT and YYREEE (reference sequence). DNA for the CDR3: TGTGCCAGCAGCAGAGGGGGATTGGACACTGATGCTTTCTTT. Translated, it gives CASSRGGLDTDAFF.

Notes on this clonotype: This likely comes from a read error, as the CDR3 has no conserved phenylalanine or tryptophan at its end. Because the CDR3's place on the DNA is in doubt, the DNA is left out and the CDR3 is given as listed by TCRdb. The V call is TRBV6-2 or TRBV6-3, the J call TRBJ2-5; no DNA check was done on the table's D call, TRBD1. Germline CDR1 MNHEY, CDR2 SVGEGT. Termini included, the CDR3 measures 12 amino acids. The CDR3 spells CASSYGTGVGQI.

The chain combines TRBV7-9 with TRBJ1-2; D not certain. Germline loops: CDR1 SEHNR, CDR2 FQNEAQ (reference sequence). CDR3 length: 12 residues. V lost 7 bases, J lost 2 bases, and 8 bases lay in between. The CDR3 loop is CASTGTNYGYTF. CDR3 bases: TGTGCCAGCACTGGCACAAACTATGGCTACACCTTC.

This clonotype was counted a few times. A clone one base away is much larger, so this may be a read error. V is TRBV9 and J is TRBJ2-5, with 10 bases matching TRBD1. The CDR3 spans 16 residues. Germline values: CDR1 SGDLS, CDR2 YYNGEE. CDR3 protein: CASSDRRQGAVETRYF. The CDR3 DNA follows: TGTGCCAGCAGCGACCGAAGACAGGGGGCAGTAGAGACCCGGTACTTC.

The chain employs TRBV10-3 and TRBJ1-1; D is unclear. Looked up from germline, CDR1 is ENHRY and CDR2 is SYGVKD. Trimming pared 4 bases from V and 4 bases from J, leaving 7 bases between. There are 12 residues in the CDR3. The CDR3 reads CAISVDGTEAFF. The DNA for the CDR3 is TGTGCCATCAGTGTGGACGGCACTGAAGCTTTCTTT.

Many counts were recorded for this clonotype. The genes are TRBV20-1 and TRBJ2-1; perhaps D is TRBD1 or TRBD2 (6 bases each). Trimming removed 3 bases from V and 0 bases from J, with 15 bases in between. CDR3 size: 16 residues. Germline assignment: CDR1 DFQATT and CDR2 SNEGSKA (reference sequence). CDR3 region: CSARRGAGSSYNEQFF. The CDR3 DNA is TGCAGTGCTAGGAGGGGGGCGGGGAGCTCCTACAATGAGCAGTTCTTC.

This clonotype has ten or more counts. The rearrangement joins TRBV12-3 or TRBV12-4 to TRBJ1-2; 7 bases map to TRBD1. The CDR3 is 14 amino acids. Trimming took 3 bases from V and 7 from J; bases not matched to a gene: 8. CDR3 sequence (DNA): TGTGCCAGCAGTTTGGTAGGGGGCGTAGGTGGCTACACCTTC. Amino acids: CASSLVGGVGGYTF.

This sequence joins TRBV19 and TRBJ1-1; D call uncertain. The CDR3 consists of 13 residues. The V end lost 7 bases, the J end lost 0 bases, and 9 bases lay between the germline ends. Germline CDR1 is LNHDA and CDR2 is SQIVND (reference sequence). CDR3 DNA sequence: TGTGCCAGTACGACGGGAATGAACACTGAAGCTTTCTTT. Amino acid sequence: CASTTGMNTEAFF.

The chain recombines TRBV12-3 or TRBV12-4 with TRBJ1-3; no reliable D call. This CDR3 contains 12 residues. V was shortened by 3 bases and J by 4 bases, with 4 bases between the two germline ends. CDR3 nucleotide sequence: TGTGCCAGCAGTTTCAACGGAAACACCATATATTTT. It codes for CASSFNGNTIYF.

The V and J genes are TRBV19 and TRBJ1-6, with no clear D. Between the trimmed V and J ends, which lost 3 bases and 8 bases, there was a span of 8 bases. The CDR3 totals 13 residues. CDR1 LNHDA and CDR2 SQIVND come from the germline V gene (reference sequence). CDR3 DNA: TGTGCCAGTAGTATGAGGCTCGATTCACCCCTCCACTTT. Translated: CASSMRLDSPLHF.

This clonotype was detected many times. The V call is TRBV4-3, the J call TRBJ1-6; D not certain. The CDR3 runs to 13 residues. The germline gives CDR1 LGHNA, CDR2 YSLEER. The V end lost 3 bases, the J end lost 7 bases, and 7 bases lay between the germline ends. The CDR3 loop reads CASSQSVNSPLHF. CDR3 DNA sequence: TGCGCCAGCAGCCAGTCGGTGAATTCACCCCTCCACTTT.

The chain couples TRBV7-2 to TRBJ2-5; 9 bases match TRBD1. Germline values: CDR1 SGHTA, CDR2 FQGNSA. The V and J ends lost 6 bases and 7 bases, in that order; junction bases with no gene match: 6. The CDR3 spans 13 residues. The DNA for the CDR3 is TGTGCCAGCAGGGGACAGGGTGCCTGGACCCAGTACTTC. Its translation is CASRGQGAWTQYF.

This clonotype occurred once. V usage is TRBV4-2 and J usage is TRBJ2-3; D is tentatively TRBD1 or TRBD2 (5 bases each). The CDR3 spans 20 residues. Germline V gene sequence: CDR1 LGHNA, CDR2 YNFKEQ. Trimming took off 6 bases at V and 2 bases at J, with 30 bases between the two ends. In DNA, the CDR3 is TGTGCCAGCAGACATAGCCGGGGCGCGGGTCAGCCCCACCCCACAGATACGCAGTATTTT. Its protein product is CASRHSRGAGQPHPTDTQYF.

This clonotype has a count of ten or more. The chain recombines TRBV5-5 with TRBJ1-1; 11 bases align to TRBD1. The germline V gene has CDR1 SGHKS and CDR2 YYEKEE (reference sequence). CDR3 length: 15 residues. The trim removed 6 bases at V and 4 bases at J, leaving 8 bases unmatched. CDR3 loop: CASTGTGGTGTEAFF. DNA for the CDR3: TGTGCCAGCACCGGGACAGGGGGGACAGGCACTGAAGCTTTCTTT.

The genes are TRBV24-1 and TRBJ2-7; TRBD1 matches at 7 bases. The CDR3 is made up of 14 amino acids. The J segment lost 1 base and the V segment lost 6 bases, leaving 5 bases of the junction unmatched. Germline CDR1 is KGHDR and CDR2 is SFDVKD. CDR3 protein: CATSKGTASYEQYF. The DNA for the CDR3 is TGTGCCACCAGTAAGGGGACAGCGTCCTACGAGCAGTACTTC.

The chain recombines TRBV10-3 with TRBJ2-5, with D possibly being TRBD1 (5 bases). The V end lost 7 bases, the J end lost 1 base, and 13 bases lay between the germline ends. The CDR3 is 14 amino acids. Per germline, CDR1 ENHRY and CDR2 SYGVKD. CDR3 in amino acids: CAITKDSSQETQYF. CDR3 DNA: TGTGCCATCACTAAAGACAGCTCCCAAGAGACCCAGTACTTC.

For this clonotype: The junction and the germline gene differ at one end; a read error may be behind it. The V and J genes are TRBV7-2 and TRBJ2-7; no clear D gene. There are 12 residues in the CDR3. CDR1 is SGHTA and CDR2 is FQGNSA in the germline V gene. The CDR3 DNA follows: TGTGCCAGCAGCTTAAGTACGTACGGGCAGTACTTC. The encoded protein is CASSLSTYGQYF.

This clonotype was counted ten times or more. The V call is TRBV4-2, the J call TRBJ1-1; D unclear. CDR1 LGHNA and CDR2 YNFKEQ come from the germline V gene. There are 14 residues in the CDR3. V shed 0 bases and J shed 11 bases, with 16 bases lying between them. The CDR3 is CASSQDLALTRAFF. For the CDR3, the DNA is TGTGCCAGCAGCCAAGACCTCGCCCTCACAAGGGCTTTCTTT.

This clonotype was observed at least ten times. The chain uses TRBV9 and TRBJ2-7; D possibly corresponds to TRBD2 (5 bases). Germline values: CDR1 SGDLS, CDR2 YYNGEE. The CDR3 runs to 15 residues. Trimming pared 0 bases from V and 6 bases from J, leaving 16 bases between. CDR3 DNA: TGTGCCAGCAGCGTAGTCAGCGGACCTCTCCGCGAGCAGTACTTC. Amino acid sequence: CASSVVSGPLREQYF.

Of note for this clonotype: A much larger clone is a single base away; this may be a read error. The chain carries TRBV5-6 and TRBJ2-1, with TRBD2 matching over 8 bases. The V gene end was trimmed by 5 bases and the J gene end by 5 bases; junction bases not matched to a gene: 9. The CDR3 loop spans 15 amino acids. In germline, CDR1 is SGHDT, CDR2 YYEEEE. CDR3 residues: CASRPTIGRDNEQFF. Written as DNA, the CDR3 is TGTGCCAGCAGACCGACTATCGGGAGGGACAATGAGCAGTTCTTC.

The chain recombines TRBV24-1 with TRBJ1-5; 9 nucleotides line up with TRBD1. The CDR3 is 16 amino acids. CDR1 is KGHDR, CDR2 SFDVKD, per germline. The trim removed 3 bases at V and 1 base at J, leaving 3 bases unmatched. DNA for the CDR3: TGTGCCACCAGTGATGCCGGGACAGGGAGCAATCAGCCCCAGCATTTT. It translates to CATSDAGTGSNQPQHF.

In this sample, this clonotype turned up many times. CDR3 protein: CASSQGQEGNEQFF. The CDR3 DNA reads as TGCGCCAGCAGTCAGGGACAGGAGGGCAATGAGCAGTTCTTC. The rearrangement uses TRBV5-1 and TRBJ2-1, with 8 positions matching TRBD1. The germline V gene has CDR1 SGHRS and CDR2 YFSETQ. This CDR3 contains 14 residues. The V gene end was trimmed by 5 bases and the J gene end by 6 bases; junction bases not matched to a gene: 7.

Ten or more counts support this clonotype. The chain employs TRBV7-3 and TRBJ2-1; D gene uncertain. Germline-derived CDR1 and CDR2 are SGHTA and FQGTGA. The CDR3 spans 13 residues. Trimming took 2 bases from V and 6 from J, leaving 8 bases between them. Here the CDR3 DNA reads TGTGCCAGCAGCTTAGGCCAGACCAATGAGCAGTTCTTC. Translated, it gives CASSLGQTNEQFF.